This T cell receptor beta chain was profiled in a study of T cell repertoires in ileal Crohn's disease. Eligibility required adulthood, ileal or ileocolonic Crohn's disease and indicated ileocolonic resection. Study findings and constraints: Mucosal expansions were suggested to be mainly CD8 T cells. Compared with non-smokers, active smokers at surgery showed more clonal expansions. Clonality above 26.8% at surgery always came with endoscopic recurrence.

This clone was seen a single time. No antigen is known for it. Germline V gene sequence: CDR1 KGHSH, CDR2 LQKENI. V lost 2 bases and J lost 1, with 12 bases in between. This CDR3 has 16 amino acids. Data came from immunoSEQ multiplex PCR; TCRdb stores just in-frame clones and leaves some out. This table has 6,000 to 8,500 clones, roughly 76% appearing once. Sequencing used ileal tissue. The rearrangement links TRBV18 to TRBJ1-5; D is unclear. The TCR sequence derives from an adult with Crohn's disease. CDR3 loop: CASSPNSVTSNQPQHF. In DNA form, the CDR3 reads TGTGCCAGCTCACCAAATTCGGTAACGAGCAATCAGCCCCAGCATTTT. Full variable domain (missing parts from reference TRBV18 and TRBJ1-5): NAGVMQNPRHLVRRRGQEARLRCSPMKGHSHVYWYRQLPEEGLKFMVYLQKENIIDESGMPKERFSAEFPKEGPSILRIQQVVRGDSAAYFCASSPNSVTSNQPQHFGDGTRLSIL.